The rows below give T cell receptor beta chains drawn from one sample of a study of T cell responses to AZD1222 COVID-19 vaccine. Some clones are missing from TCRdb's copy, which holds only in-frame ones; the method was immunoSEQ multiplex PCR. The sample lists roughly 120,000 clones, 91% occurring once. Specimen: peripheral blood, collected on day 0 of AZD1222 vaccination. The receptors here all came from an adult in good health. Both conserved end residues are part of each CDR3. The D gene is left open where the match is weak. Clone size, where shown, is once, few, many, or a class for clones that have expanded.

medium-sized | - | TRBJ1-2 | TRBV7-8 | TGTGCCAGCAGCTTAGATCTAGGGCCTAAGTATGGCTACACCTTC | CASSLDLGPKYGYTF
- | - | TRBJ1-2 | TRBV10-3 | TGTGCCATCAGTGACTTGGGTCACAACTATGGCTACACCTTC | CAISDLGHNYGYTF
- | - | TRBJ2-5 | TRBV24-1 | TGTGCCACCAGTGACTCCCGAGGGGCGGGAGAGACCCAGTACTTC | CATSDSRGAGETQYF
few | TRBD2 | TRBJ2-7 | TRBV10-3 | TGTGCCCATCGAGGCGGGAGCGGTAACGAGCAGTACTTC | CAHRGGSGNEQYF
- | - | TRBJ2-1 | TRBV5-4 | TGTGCCAGCAGCTTGGGGGACTCCCCCTACAATGAGCAGTTCTTC | CASSLGDSPYNEQFF
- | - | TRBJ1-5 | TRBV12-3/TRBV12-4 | TGTGCCACCCAACAGGATCGTCAGCCCCAGCATTTT | CATQQDRQPQHF
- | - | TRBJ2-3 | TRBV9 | TGTGCCAGCAGCATTCAACCGGATACGCAGTATTTT | CASSIQPDTQYF
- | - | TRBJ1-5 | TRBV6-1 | TGTGCCAGCAGGGACACTAATCAGCCCCAGCATTTT | CASRDTNQPQHF
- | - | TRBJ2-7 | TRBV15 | TGTGCCACCAGCACACCGGGAGTCTCTGACTACGAGCAGTACTTC | CATSTPGVSDYEQYF
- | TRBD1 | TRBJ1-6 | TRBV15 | TGTGCCACCAGCAGAGCCGTGGGACAGGGGTATTCACCCCTCCACTTT | CATSRAVGQGYSPLHF
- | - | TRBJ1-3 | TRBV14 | TGTGCCAGCAGCCAAGAACGTCTCACTGGAAACACCATATATTTT | CASSQERLTGNTIYF
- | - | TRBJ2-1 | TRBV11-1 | TGTGCCAGCAGCTTGGGGTGGAATGAGCAGTTCTTC | CASSLGWNEQFF
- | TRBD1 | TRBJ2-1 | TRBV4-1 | TGCGCCAGCAGCCAAGGAGGGGGCGCCGACAATGAGCAGTTCTTC | CASSQGGGADNEQFF
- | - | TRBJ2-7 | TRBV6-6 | TGTGCCAGCAGTTACCGGGACTCCTACGAGCAGTACTTC | CASSYRDSYEQYF
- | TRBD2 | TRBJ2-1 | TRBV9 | TGTGCCAGCAGCGTAGCCCACGGGAGGGCCGGGGATGAGCAGTTCTTC | CASSVAHGRAGDEQFF
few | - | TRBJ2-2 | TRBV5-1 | TGCGCCAGCAGCTTGACCCTACCTGCGAACACCGGGGAGCTGTTTTTT | CASSLTLPANTGELFF
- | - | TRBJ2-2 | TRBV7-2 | TGTGCCAGCAGCTTAGTCCAGGGCACCGGGGAGCTGTTTTTT | CASSLVQGTGELFF
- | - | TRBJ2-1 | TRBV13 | TGTGCCAGCAGCCTCCCAAGGGGGACCTACAATGAGCAGTTCTTC | CASSLPRGTYNEQFF
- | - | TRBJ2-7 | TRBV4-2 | TGTGCCAGCAGCCAAGAGGTGGGCGAGCAGTACTTC | CASSQEVGEQYF
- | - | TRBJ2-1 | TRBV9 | TGTGCCAGCAGCGCTGATACCCCGCGCTCCTACAATGAGCAGTTCTTC | CASSADTPRSYNEQFF
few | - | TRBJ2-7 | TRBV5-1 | TGCGCCAGCGGCGGGACAGACCACTACGAGCAGTACTTC | CASGGTDHYEQYF
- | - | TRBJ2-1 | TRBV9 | TGTGCCAGCAGCGTAGAGGGACACTCCTACAATGAGCAGTTCTTC | CASSVEGHSYNEQFF
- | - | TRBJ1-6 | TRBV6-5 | TGTGCCAGCAGTTACGAGGGTGGGGATTCACCCCTCCACTTT | CASSYEGGDSPLHF
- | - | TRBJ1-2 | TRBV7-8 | TGTGCCAGCAGCTCTCGCGGGACATACAGTAACTATGGCTACACCTTC | CASSSRGTYSNYGYTF
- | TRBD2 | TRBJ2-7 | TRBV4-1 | TGCGCCAGCAGCCAGGCCGGGACTAGCGGGGGCTACGAGCAGTACTTC | CASSQAGTSGGYEQYF
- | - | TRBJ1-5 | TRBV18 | TGTGCCAGCTCACCCAACCAGGGCAGCAATCAGCCCCAGCATTTT | CASSPNQGSNQPQHF
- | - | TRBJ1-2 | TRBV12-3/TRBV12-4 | TGTGCCAGCAGTCTTAAGGGCTATGGCTACACCTTC | CASSLKGYGYTF
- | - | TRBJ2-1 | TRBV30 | TGTGCCTGGAGTCGGTCGGGAAGGCCCGTTTACAATGAGCAGTTCTTC | CAWSRSGRPVYNEQFF
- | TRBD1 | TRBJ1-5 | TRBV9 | TGTGCCAGCAGCGAACGATCCGACAGGGACAATCAGCCCCAGCATTTT | CASSERSDRDNQPQHF